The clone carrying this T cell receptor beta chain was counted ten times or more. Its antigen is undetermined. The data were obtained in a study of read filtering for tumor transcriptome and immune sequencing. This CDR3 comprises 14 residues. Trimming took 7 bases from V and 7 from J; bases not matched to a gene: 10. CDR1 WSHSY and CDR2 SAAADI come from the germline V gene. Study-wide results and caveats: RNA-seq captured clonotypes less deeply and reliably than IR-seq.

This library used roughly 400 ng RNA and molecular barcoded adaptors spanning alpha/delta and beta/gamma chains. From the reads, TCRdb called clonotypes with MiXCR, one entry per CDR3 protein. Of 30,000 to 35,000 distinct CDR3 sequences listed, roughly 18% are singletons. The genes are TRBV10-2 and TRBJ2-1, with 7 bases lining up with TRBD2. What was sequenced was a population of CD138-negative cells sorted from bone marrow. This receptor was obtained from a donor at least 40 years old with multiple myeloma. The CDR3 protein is CASTARGSRNEQFF. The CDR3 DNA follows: TGCGCCAGCACTGCGCGGGGGAGTCGAAATGAGCAGTTCTTC.